The entry below gives a single T cell receptor beta chain sequence along with its context. Its antigen is undetermined. With the 5' RACE reads reprocessed, TCRdb shows one record per CDR3 protein and no DNA. There are roughly 280,000 distinct CDR3 sequences in the sample, with around 0.42% held by the top ten. These data belong to a study of T cells expressing NK-cell markers. In the study overall: Obtained from sorted CD3+CD56+NKG2C+, CD3+CD56+NKG2C- and CD3+CD56-NKG2C+ T cells were the TCR beta repertoires. Study results and limitations: As a fraction of CD8+ T cells, dominant NKG2C+ clonotypes reached about 1.0-7.0% in six donors.

Specimen: blood T cells: a sorted CD56 or NKG2C T cell subset, CD4+ or CD8+ T cells, or bulk PBMC T cells (not recorded which). This receptor was identified in a man in his late teens or twenties in good health.

CDR3 sequence: CSADAQVLDTQYF. This sequence joins TRBV29-1 and TRBJ2-3; lacking DNA, the TRBD1 call made by TCRdb goes unchecked. CDR3 length: 13 amino acids. CDR1 SQVTM and CDR2 ANQGSEA come from the germline V gene.